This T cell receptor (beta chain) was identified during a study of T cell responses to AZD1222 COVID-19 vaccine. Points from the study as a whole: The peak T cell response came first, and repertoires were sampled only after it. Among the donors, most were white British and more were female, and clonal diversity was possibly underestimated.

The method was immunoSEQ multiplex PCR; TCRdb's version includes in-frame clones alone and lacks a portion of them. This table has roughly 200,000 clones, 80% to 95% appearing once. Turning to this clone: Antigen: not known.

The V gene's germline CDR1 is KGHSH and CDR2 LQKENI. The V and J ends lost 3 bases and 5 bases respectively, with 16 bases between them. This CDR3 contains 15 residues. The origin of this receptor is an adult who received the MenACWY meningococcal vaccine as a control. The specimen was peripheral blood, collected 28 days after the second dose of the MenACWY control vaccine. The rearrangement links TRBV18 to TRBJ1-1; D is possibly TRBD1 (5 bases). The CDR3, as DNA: TGTGCCAGCTCACCGCCCGGGACGGGGAGAACTGAAGCTTTCTTT. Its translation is CASSPPGTGRTEAFF.